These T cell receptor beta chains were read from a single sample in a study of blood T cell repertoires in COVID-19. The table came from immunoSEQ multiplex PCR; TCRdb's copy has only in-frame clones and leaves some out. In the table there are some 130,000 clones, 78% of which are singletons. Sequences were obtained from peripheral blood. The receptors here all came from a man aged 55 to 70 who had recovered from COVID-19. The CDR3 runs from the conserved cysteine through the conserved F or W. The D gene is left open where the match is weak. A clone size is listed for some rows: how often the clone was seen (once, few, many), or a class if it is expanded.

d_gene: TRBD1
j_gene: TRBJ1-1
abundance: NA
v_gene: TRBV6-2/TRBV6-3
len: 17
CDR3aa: CASTPIGQGSPNTEAFF
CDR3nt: TGTGCCAGCACCCCAATTGGACAGGGGTCTCCGAACACTGAAGCTTTCTTT

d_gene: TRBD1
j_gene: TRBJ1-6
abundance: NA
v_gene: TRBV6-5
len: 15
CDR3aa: CASRLSGTVNSPLHF
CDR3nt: TGTGCCAGCAGGCTGAGTGGGACAGTTAATTCACCCCTCCACTTT

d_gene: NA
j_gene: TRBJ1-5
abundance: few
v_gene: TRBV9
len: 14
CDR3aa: CASSAGTVGQPQHF
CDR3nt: TGTGCCAGCAGCGCAGGGACTGTTGGTCAGCCCCAGCATTTT

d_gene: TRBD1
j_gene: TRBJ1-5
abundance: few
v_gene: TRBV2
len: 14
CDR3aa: CASVGQGAVQPQHF
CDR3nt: TGTGCCAGCGTGGGACAGGGGGCCGTTCAGCCCCAGCATTTT

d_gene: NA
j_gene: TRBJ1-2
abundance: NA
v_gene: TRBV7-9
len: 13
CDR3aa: CASSAAVLVGYTF
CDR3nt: TGTGCCAGCAGCGCCGCGGTTCTCGTTGGCTACACCTTC

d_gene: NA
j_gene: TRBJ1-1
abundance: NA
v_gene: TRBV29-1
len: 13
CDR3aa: CSVVPGRGTEAFF
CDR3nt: TGCAGCGTTGTCCCGGGGAGGGGAACTGAAGCTTTCTTT

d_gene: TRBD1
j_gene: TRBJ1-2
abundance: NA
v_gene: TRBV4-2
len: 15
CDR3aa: CASSPESKTGQPDTF
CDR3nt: TGTGCCAGCAGCCCGGAAAGCAAGACGGGACAGCCCGACACCTTC

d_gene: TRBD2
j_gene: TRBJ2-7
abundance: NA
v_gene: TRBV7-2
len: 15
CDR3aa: CASSPTSGSLYEQYF
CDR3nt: TGTGCCAGCAGCCCGACTAGCGGGAGTTTGTACGAGCAGTACTTC

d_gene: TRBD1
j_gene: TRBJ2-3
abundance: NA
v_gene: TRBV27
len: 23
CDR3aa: CASRKEYSWTGGFSGLSTDTQYF
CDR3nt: TGTGCCAGCAGAAAAGAGTATAGCTGGACAGGGGGTTTTAGCGGGCTTAGCACAGATACGCAGTATTTT

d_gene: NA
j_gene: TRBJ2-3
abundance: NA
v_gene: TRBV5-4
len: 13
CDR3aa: CASSLAGMDTQYF
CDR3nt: TGTGCCAGCAGCCTGGCAGGGATGGATACGCAGTATTTT

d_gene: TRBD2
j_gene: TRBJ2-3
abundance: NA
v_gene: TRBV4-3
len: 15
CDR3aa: CASSQEGRETDTQYF
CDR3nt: TGCGCCAGCAGCCAAGAGGGGAGGGAGACAGATACGCAGTATTTT

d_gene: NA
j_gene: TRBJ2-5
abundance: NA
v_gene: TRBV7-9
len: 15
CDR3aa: CASSLARGLQETQYF
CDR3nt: TGTGCCAGCAGCTTAGCTAGGGGACTGCAAGAGACCCAGTACTTC

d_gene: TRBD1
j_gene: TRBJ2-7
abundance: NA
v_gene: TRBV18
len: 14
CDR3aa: CASSLGQGTYEQYF
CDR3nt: TGTGCCAGCTCACTAGGACAGGGTACCTACGAGCAGTACTTC

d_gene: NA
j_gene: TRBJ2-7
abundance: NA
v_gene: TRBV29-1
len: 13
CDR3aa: CSVEGQGHYEQYF
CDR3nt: TGCAGCGTTGAGGGGCAGGGACACTACGAGCAGTACTTC

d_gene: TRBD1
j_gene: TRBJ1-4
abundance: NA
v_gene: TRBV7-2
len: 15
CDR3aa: CASSAGQAPNEKLFF
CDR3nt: TGTGCCAGCAGCGCTGGACAGGCCCCTAATGAAAAACTGTTTTTT

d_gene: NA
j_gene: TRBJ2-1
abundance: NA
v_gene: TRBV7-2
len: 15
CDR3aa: CASSSSGTSYNEQFF
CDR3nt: TGTGCCAGCAGCTCATCCGGGACTTCCTACAATGAGCAGTTCTTC

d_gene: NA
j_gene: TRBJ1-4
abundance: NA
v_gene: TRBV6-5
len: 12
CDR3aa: CGHEEANEKLFF
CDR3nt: TGTGGCCACGAAGAGGCTAATGAAAAACTGTTTTTT

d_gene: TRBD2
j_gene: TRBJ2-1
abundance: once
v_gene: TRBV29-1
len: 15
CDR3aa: CSVPRGSAGGPEQFF
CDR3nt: TGCAGCGTCCCCAGGGGCTCAGCGGGAGGACCTGAGCAGTTCTTC

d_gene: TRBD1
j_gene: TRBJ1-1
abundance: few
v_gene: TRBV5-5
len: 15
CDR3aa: CASSLQGPSNTEAFF
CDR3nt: TGTGCCAGCAGCTTACAGGGGCCTTCGAACACTGAAGCTTTCTTT

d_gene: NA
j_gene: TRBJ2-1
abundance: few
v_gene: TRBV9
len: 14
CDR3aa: CASSAEGRSDEQFF
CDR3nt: TGTGCCAGCAGCGCCGAGGGCCGATCTGATGAGCAGTTCTTC

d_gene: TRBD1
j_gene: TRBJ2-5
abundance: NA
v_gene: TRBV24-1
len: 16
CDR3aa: CATSDIGTGAGETQYF
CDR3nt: TGTGCCACCAGTGATATAGGGACAGGGGCCGGGGAGACCCAGTACTTC

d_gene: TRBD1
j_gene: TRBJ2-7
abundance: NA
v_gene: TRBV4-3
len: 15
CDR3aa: CASSQEDRGLDEQYF
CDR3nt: TGCGCCAGCAGCCAAGAGGACAGGGGGCTAGACGAGCAGTACTTC

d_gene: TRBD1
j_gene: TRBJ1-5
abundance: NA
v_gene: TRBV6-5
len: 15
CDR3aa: CATNQGTGGPQPQHF
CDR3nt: TGTGCCACTAATCAGGGGACAGGGGGCCCTCAGCCCCAGCATTTT

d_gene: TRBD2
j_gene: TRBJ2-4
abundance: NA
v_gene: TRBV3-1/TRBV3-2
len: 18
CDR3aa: CASSQVGHGSSGRNIQYF
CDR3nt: TGTGCCAGCAGCCAAGTCGGCCACGGTAGTAGCGGGAGGAACATTCAGTACTTC

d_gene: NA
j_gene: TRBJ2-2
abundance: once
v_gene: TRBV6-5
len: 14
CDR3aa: CASSSILSPGELFF
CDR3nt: TGTGCCAGCAGCTCTATTCTTAGCCCCGGGGAGCTGTTTTTT

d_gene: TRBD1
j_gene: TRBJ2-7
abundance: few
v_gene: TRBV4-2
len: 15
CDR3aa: CASSQDLAQGDEQYF
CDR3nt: TGTGCCAGCAGCCAAGATCTCGCCCAGGGGGACGAGCAGTACTTC

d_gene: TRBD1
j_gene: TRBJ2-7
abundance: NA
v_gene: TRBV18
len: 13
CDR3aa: CASSLRDSREQYF
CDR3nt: TGTGCCAGCTCACTACGGGACAGTCGCGAGCAGTACTTC

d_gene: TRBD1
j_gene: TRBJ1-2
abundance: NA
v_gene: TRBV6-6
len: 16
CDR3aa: CASRPADRDRASGYTF
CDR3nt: TGTGCCAGCAGGCCCGCCGACCGGGACAGGGCTTCTGGCTACACCTTC

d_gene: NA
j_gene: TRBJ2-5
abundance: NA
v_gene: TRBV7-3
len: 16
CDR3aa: CASSWGYSRAGETQYF
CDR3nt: TGTGCCAGCAGCTGGGGTTACTCTCGCGCGGGGGAGACCCAGTACTTC

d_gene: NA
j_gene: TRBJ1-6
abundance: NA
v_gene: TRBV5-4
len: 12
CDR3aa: CASSTISSPLHF
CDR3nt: TGTGCCAGCAGCACTATTTCTTCACCCCTCCACTTT

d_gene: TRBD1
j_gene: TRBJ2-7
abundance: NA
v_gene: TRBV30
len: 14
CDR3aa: CAWSRGTVAYEQYF
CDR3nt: TGTGCCTGGAGTAGAGGGACAGTAGCCTACGAGCAGTACTTC

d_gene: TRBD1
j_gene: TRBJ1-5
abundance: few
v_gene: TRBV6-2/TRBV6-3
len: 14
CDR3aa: CASSSTGVNQPQHF
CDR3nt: TGTGCCAGCAGCTCGACAGGGGTCAATCAGCCCCAGCATTTT

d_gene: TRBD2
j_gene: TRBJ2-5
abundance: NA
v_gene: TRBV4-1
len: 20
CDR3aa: CASSQDRSGGSGGYQETQYF
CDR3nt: TGCGCCAGCAGCCAAGATCGAAGCGGAGGTAGCGGGGGGTACCAAGAGACCCAGTACTTC

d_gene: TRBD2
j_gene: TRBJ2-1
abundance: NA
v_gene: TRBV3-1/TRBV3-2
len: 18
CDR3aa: CASSPAGVAGALYNEQFF
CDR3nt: TGTGCCAGCAGCCCAGCAGGGGTAGCGGGAGCCCTTTACAATGAGCAGTTCTTC

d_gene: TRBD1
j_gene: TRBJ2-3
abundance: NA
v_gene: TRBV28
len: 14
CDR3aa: CASSHGQGTDTQYF
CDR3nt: TGTGCCAGCAGTCACGGACAGGGAACAGATACGCAGTATTTT

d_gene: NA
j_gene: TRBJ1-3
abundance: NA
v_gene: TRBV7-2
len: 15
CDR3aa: CASSRWEVVGNTIYF
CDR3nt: TGTGCCAGCAGCCGGTGGGAGGTCGTTGGAAACACCATATATTTT

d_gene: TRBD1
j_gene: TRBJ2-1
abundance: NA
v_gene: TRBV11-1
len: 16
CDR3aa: CASRPQGFASYNEQFF
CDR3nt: TGTGCCAGCAGACCACAGGGGTTCGCCTCCTACAATGAGCAGTTCTTC

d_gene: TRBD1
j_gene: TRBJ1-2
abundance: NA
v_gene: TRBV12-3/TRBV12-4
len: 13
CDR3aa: CASSRDSLYGYTF
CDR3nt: TGTGCCAGCAGCCGGGACAGCCTCTATGGCTACACCTTC

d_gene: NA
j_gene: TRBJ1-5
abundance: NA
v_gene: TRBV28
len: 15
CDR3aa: CASSVPGGGDQPQHF
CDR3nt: TGTGCCAGCAGTGTCCCTGGGGGAGGAGATCAGCCCCAGCATTTT

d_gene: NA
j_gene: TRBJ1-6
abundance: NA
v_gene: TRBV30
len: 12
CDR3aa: CAWSTVNSPLHF
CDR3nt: TGTGCCTGGAGCACGGTGAATTCACCCCTCCACTTT

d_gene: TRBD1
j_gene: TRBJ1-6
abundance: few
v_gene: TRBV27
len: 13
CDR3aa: CASSGDRTSPLHF
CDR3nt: TGTGCCAGCAGCGGGGACAGAACTTCACCCCTCCACTTT

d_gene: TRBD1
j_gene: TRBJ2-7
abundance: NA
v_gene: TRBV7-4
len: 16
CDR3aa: CASSSSQGEAGREQYF
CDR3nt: TGTGCCAGCAGTTCATCACAGGGGGAAGCTGGCAGAGAGCAGTACTTC